This T cell receptor beta chain was identified during a study of T cells in localized non-small cell lung cancer. Study results and caveats: In adjacent lung, a median about 54 of the top 100 tumor clones were found.

V lost 4 bases and J lost 4, with 19 bases in between. CDR1 is MGHDK, CDR2 SYGVNS, per germline. The CDR3 is made up of 16 amino acids. The assay was immunoSEQ multiplex PCR, and TCRdb's table has in-frame clones only and misses some. The sample carries about 77,000 clones, more than 70% recorded once. This clone was counted between two and nine times. Its antigen is not identified. Specimen: peripheral blood, collected before any cancer treatment. The genes are TRBV25-1 and TRBJ1-2; D perhaps matches TRBD1 (6 bases). The clonotype originates from a woman aged 40-69 years with stage I squamous cell lung carcinoma. The DNA for the CDR3 is TGTGCCAGCAGTGCCCCAGGACAGCCTAAGGGCTATGGCTACACCTTC. It specifies CASSAPGQPKGYGYTF.